This TCR beta chain was observed in a study of blood T cells in healthy people across ages. A sample-barcoded 5' primer and a J-beta primer mix were used in a second PCR of roughly 6 to 12 cycles. Per-sample output comprised a minimum of 2.5 million paired-end reads containing CDR3. Using its own MiXCR run on the 5' RACE reads, TCRdb lists one record per CDR3 protein. This sample has around 700,000 distinct CDR3 sequences; more than 20% occur once, and the top ten carry 9.4%. Each of the donors had 8 to 10 milliliters of peripheral blood drawn into EDTA-treated Vacutainer tubes. Of note for this clonotype: What it recognizes is unknown.

This CDR3 contains 14 residues. The germline CDR1 and CDR2 sequences are DFQATT and SNEGSKA (reference sequence). Trimming pared 4 bases from V and 6 bases from J, leaving 18 bases between. Study-wide results and caveats: Comparison with aged donors showed that long-lived donors had more naive CD4+ cells and higher diversity.

The same sample was also used in a study of T cells of mothers and their children. Turning to that study: Sequencing returned over 10 million TCR beta CDR3 reads per mother and approximately 3 million per child.

The V gene is TRBV20-1, the J gene TRBJ2-5; D tentatively reads TRBD1 or TRBD2 (6 bases each). Sequencing was done on a sample of blood. The receptor was isolated from a boy younger than 18 in good health. The chain's CDR3 is CSAIEGGRAQTQYF. The CDR3 DNA reads TGCAGTGCTATCGAGGGGGGCAGGGCTCAGACCCAGTACTTC.